A single sample gave rise to the 10 T cell receptor beta chains below, sequenced in a study of regulatory T cells in long-lasting Graves disease. Assembly of TCR beta libraries relied on iRepertoire HTBI primers together with Arm-PCR of CDR3 regions. In TCRdb, the multiplex PCR reads were re-called with MiXCR into one record per CDR3 protein. The sample has some 250,000 distinct CDR3 sequences, roughly 18% seen once; the top ten hold approximately 15%. Time point in this sample: newly diagnosed GD, antithyroid drugs for less than 3 months. The TCR library was prepared using RNA isolated from PBMCs. The same data also went into a second study, on T cells in Graves' hyperthyroidism and ophthalmopathy.

The specimen was peripheral blood mononuclear cells (PBMCs), collected at new diagnosis, from a patient treated with antithyroid drugs. The receptors derive from a woman aged 30 to 39 with Graves disease.

The V call is TRBV7-9, the J call TRBJ2-5, with 7 bases matching TRBD1. The CDR3 is 16 amino acids. Germline V gene data show CDR1 as SEHNR and CDR2 as FQNEAQ (reference sequence). V dropped 4 bases and J dropped 4; count of bases not matched to a gene: 12. The CDR3 region has the DNA TGTGCCAGCAGCTCAAGCTCGGTTGCAGGGGGAGAGACCCAGTACTTC. Translation: CASSSSSVAGGETQYF.

This clonotype came up many times. V usage is TRBV5-1 and J usage is TRBJ2-7, with D unclear. CDR1 is SGHRS, CDR2 YFSETQ, per germline. CDR3 size: 10 residues. V lost 4 bases to trimming and J lost 6 bases, with 5 bases between them. This CDR3 reads CASSEVEQYF. CDR3 in DNA: TGCGCCAGCAGCGAGGTCGAGCAGTACTTC.

This clonotype was counted at least ten times. This chain uses TRBV7-6 with TRBJ1-3, with 7 bases aligning to TRBD1. Germline loops: CDR1 SGHVS, CDR2 FNYEAQ. The length of the CDR3 is 17 residues. Trimming at V came to 1 base and at J to 0 bases, leaving 6 bases not matched to a gene. CDR3 region: CASSLVFGTVSGNTIYF. For the CDR3, the DNA is TGTGCCAGCAGCTTAGTGTTCGGGACAGTCTCTGGAAACACCATATATTTT.

In this sample, this clonotype turned up many times. The genes are TRBV12-3 or TRBV12-4 and TRBJ1-1; D remains unclear. This CDR3 has 15 amino acids. V lost 5 bases to trimming and J lost 2 bases, with 15 bases between them. The chain's CDR3 is CASSRRLQDNTEAFF. CDR3 DNA sequence: TGTGCCAGCAGTCGCCGACTCCAGGATAACACTGAAGCTTTCTTT.

This clonotype was seen many times. This chain connects TRBV24-1 to TRBJ2-1; maybe TRBD1 (7 bases). The CDR3 runs to 16 residues. The V end lost 2 bases, the J end lost 2 bases, and 12 bases lay between the germline ends. Germline V lookup: CDR1 KGHDR, CDR2 SFDVKD. This CDR3 reads CATSDSSGGTYNEQFF. CDR3 in DNA: TGTGCCACCAGTGATTCTTCAGGGGGGACCTACAATGAGCAGTTCTTC.

This clonotype has at least ten counts. The chain joins TRBV6-2 or TRBV6-3 to TRBJ2-3, with D perhaps matching TRBD2 (5 bases). V was shortened by 10 bases and J by 2 bases, with 16 bases between the two germline ends. The CDR3 covers 14 residues. The germline V gene encodes CDR1 MNHEY and CDR2 SVGEGT. Here the CDR3 reads CATSVEGYTDTQYF. CDR3 sequence (DNA): TGTGCCACTTCGGTTGAGGGCTACACAGATACGCAGTATTTT.

This clonotype was picked up many times. The V call is TRBV3-1, the J call TRBJ1-4; D is undetermined. The CDR3 runs 15 residues. Deletions cut 0 bases from V and 2 bases from J, with 7 bases between. The V gene's germline CDR1 is LGHDT and CDR2 YNNKEL (reference sequence). As DNA, the CDR3 is TGTGCCAGCAGCCAAGAGGTGGGGACTAATGAAAAACTGTTTTTT. Its protein product is CASSQEVGTNEKLFF.

This clonotype came up many times. CDR3 sequence reads: CASSSWPDTQYF. The CDR3 nucleotides are TGTGCCAGCAGCTCCTGGCCAGATACGCAGTATTTT. The V and J genes are TRBV5-4 and TRBJ2-3; the D is unclear. Trimming removed 3 bases at V and 4 bases at J, with 6 bases between. The germline CDR1 and CDR2 sequences are SGHNT and YYREEE (reference sequence). The CDR3 extends over 12 amino acids. The whole variable domain, remainder taken from reference TRBV5-4 and TRBJ2-3, is ETGVTQSPTHLIKTRGQQVTLRCSSQSGHNTVSWYQQALGQGPQFIFQYYREEENGRGNFPPRFSGLQFPNYSSELNVNALELDDSALYLCASSSWPDTQYFGPGTRLTVL.

This clonotype was seen many times. The gene calls are TRBV12-3 or TRBV12-4 and TRBJ1-1, with D uncertain. The CDR3 length is 13 residues. Trimming removed 3 bases from V and 1 base from J, with 6 bases in between. The CDR3 protein is CASSFGANTEAFF. CDR3 sequence (DNA): TGTGCCAGCAGTTTTGGCGCGAACACTGAAGCTTTCTTT.

This clonotype was counted ten times or more. This chain joins TRBV9 and TRBJ1-1; 8 nucleotides align to TRBD1. The germline V gene encodes CDR1 SGDLS and CDR2 YYNGEE. The junction had 11 bases not matched to a gene; V was cut back by 7 bases and J by 3 bases. CDR3 length: 15 amino acids. The DNA of the CDR3 is TGTGCCAGCTCGGGGCAGGGGGCAAAGGACACTGAAGCTTTCTTT. Protein product: CASSGQGAKDTEAFF.